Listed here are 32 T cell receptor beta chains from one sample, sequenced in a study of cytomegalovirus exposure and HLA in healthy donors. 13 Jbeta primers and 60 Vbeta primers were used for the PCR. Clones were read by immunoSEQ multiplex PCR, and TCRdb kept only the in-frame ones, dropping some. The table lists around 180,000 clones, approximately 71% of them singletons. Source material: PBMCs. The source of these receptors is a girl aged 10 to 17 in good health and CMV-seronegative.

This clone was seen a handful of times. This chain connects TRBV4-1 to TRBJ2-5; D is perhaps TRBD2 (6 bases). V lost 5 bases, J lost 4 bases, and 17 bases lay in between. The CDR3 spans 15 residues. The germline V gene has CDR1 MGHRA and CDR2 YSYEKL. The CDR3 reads CASSGLRDGTETQYF. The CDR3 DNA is TGCGCCAGCAGCGGCCTGCGGGATGGCACAGAGACCCAGTACTTC.

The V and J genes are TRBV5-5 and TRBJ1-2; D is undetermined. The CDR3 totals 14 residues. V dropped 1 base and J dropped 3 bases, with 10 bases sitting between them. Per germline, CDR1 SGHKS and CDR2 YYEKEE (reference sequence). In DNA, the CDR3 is TGTGCCAGCAGCTTGATTGGGGAGGACTATGGCTACACCTTC. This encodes CASSLIGEDYGYTF. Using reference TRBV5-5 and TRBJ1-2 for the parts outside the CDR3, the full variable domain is DAGVTQSPTHLIKTRGQQVTLRCSPISGHKSVSWYQQVLGQGPQFIFQYYEKEERGRGNFPDRFSARQFPNYSSELNVNALLLGDSALYLCASSLIGEDYGYTFGSGTRLTVV.

In DNA form, the CDR3 reads TGTGCCAGTAGTCGACAGGGGAACACCCAGCCCCAGCATTTT. Translating gives CASSRQGNTQPQHF. The chain has TRBV19 and TRBJ1-5; 8 bases align to TRBD1. The V gene's germline CDR1 is LNHDA and CDR2 SQIVND (reference sequence). This CDR3 has 14 residues. V lost 5 bases, J lost 7 bases, and 7 bases stayed unmatched.

The CDR3 DNA reads TGTGCCGTAACGGGACTAGGCTACGAGCAGTACTTC. The encoded protein is CAVTGLGYEQYF. This chain links TRBV10-3 with TRBJ2-7, with 8 nucleotides matching TRBD2. From germline, CDR1 is ENHRY and CDR2 SYGVKD. The CDR3 sequence is 12 residues long. Unmatched junction bases numbered 6, after V lost 11 bases and J lost 3 bases.

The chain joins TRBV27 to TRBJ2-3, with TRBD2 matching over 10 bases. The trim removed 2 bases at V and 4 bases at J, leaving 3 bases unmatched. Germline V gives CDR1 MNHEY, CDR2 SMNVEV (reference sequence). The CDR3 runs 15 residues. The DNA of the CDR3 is TGTGCCAGCAGTTTAATAACTAGCGGGGCAGATACGCAGTATTTT. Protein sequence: CASSLITSGADTQYF.

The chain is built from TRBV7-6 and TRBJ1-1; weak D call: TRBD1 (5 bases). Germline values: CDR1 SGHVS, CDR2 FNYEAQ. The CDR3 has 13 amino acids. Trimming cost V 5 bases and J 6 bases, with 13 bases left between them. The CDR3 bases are TGTGCCAGCAGCAATGGGGGAGGGCCTGAAGCTTTCTTT. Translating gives CASSNGGGPEAFF.

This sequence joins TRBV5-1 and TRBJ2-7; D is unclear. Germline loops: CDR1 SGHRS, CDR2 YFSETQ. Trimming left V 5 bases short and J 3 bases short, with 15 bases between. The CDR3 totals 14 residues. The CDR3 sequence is CASRSRDLYYEQYF. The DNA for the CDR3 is TGCGCCAGCAGGTCCCGAGATCTCTACTACGAGCAGTACTTC.

CDR3 residues: CSALSNYGYTF. DNA of the CDR3: TGCAGCGCCCTTAGCAACTATGGCTACACCTTC. The chain carries TRBV29-1 and TRBJ1-2, with no clear D. The CDR3 contains 11 residues. Trimming removed 7 bases from V and 2 bases from J, with 8 bases in between. Germline lookup yields CDR1 SQVTM and CDR2 ANQGSEA.

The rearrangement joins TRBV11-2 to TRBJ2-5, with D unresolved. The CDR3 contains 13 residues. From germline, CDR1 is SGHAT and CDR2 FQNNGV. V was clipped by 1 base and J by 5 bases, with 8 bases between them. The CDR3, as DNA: TGTGCCAGCAGCTTAGCCGAGCTGGAGACCCAGTACTTC. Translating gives CASSLAELETQYF.

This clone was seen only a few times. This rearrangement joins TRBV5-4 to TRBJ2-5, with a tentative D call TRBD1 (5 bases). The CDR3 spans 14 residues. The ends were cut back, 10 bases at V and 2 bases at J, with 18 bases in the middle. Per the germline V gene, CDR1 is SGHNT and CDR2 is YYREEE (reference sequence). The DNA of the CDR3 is TGTGCCGGACAACTGGGGCCCGAACAAGAGACCCAGTACTTC. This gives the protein CAGQLGPEQETQYF.

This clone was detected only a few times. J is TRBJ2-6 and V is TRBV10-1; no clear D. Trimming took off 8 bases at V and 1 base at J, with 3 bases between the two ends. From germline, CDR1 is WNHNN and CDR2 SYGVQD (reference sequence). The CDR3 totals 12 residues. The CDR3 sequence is CASSSGANVLTF. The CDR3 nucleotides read TGCGCCAGCTCTTCTGGGGCCAACGTCCTGACTTTC.

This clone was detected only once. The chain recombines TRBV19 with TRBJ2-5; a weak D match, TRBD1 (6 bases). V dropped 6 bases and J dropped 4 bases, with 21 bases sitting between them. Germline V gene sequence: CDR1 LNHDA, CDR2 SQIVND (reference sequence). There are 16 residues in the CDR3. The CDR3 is CASRQRTDWRTETQYF. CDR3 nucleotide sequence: TGTGCCAGTAGGCAAAGGACAGACTGGCGTACAGAGACCCAGTACTTC.

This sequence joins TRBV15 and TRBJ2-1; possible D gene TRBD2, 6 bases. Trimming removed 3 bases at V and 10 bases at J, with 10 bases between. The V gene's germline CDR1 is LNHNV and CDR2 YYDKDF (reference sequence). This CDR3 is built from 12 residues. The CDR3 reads CATSSGAGEQFF. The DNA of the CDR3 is TGTGCCACCAGCAGCGGGGCGGGGGAGCAGTTCTTC. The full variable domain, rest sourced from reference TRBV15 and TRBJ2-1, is DAMVIQNPRYQVTQFGKPVTLSCSQTLNHNVMYWYQQKSSQAPKLLFHYYDKDFNNEADTPDNFQSRRPNTSFCFLDIRSPGLGDTAMYLCATSSGAGEQFFGPGTRLTVL.

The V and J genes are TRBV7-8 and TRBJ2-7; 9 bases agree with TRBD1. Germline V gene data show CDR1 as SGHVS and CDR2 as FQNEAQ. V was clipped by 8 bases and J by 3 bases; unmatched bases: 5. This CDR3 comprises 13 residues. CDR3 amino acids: CASLRGQGYEQYF. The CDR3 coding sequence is TGTGCCAGCCTCCGGGGACAGGGCTACGAGCAGTACTTC.

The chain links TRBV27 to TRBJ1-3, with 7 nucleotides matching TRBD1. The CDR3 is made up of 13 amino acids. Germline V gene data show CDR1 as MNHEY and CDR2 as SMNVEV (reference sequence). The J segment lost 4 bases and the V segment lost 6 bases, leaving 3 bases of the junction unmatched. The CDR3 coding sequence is TGTGCCAGCAGACCGACAGGGGGAAACACCATATATTTT. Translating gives CASRPTGGNTIYF.

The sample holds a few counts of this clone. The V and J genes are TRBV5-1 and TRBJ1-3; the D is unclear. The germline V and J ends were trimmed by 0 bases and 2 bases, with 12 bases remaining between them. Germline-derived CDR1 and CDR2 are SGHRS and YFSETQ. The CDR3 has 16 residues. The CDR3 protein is CASSLVPGIAGNTIYF. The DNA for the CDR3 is TGCGCCAGCAGCTTGGTTCCGGGGATCGCTGGAAACACCATATATTTT.

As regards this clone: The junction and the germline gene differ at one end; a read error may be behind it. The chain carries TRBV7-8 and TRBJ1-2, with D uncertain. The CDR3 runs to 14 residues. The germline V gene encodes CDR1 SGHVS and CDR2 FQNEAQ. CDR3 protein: CASSLAVQNYGYSF. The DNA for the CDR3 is TGTGCCAGCAGCTTAGCGGTCCAAAACTATGGCTACTCCTTC.

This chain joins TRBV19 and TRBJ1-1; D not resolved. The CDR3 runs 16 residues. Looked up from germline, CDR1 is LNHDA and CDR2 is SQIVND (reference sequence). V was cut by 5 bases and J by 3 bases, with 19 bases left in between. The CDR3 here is CASSPKHLPADTEAFF. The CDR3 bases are TGTGCCAGTAGTCCGAAACATCTCCCGGCGGACACTGAAGCTTTCTTT.

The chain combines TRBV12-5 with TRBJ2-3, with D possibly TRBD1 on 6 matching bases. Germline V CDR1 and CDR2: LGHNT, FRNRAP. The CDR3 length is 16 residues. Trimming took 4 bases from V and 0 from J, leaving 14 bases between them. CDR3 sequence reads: CASGSPPGTSTDTQYF. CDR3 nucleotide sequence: TGTGCTAGTGGTTCCCCTCCCGGGACAAGCACAGATACGCAGTATTTT.

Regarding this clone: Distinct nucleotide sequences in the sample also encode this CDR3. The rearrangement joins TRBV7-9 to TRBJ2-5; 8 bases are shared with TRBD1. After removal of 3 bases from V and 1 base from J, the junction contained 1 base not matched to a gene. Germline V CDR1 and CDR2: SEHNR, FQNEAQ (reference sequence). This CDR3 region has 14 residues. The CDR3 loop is CASSFGQGQETQYF. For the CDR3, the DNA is TGTGCCAGCAGCTTTGGACAGGGCCAAGAGACCCAGTACTTC.

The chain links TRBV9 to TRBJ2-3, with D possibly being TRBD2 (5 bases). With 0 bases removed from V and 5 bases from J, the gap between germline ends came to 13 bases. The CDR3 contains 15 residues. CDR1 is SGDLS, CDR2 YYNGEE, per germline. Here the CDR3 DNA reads TGTGCCAGCAGCGTAGCGGTTATTGAGGGAGATACGCAGTATTTT. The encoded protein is CASSVAVIEGDTQYF.

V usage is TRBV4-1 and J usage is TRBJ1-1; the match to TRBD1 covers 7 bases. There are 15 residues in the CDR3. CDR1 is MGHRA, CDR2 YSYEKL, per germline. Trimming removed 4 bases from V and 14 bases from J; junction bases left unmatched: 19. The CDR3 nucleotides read TGCGCCAGCAGCCGCAACTTGGGACAGACTTTGGATACGTTCTTT. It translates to CASSRNLGQTLDTFF.

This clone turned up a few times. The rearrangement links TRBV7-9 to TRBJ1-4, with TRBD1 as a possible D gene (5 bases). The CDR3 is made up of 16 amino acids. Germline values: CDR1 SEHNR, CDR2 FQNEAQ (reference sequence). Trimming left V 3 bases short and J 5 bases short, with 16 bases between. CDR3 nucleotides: TGTGCCAGCAGCTTTGGGCAGGGCTCCCTGAATGAAAAACTGTTTTTT. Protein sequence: CASSFGQGSLNEKLFF.

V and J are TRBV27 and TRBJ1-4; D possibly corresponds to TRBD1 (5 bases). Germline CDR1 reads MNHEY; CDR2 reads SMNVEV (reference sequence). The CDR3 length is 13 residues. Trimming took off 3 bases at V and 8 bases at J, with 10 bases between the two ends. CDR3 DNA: TGTGCCAGCAGTTTGGACACTTCCGAAAAACTGTTTTTT. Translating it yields CASSLDTSEKLFF.

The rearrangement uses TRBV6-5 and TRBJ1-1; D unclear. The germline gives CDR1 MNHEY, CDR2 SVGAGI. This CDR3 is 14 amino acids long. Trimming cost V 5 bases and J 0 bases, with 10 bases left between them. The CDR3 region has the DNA TGTGCCAGCAGTCAGGAAACCCTGAACACTGAAGCTTTCTTT. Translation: CASSQETLNTEAFF.

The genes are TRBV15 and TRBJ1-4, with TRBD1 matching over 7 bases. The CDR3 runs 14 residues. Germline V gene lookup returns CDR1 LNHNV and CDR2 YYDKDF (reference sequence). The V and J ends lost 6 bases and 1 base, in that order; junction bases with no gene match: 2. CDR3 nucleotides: TGTGCCACCAGAGACAGGGTAACTAATGAAAAACTGTTTTTT. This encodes CATRDRVTNEKLFF.

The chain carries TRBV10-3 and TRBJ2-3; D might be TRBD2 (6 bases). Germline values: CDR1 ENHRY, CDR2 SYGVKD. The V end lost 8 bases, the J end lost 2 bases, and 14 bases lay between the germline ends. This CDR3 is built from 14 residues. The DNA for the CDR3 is TGTGCCATCGCAGGGAGGAGGGACACAGATACGCAGTATTTT. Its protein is CAIAGRRDTDTQYF.

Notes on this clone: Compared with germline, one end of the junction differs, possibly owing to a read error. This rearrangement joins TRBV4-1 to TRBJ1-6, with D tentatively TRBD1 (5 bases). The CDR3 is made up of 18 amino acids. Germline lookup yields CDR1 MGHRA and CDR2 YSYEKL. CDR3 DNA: TGCGCCAGCAGCCAAGATCCGGCGTGGGGCTCCCATAATTCACCCCTCCACTTT. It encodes CASSQDPAWGSHNSPLHF.

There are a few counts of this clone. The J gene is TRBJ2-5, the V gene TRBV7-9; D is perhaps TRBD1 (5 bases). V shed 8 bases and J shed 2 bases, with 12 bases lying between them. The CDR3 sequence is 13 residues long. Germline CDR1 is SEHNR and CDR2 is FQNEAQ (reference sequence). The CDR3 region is CASDRGPQETQYF. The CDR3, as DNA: TGTGCCAGCGACAGAGGACCACAAGAGACCCAGTACTTC.

CDR3 sequence: CASSPSSRSNQPQHF. The CDR3 nucleotides read TGTGCCAGCTCACCATCTAGTCGTAGCAATCAGCCCCAGCATTTT. This chain links TRBV18 with TRBJ1-5, with D hard to call. Germline V CDR1 and CDR2: KGHSH, LQKENI. The V gene lost 2 bases and the J gene lost 0 bases, with 8 bases spanning the gap. The CDR3 is made up of 15 amino acids.

The DNA of the CDR3 is TGTGCCACCAGCAGAGACCTGGGACTTAAAGAGCAGTTCTTC. It is translated as CATSRDLGLKEQFF. The rearrangement uses TRBV15 and TRBJ2-1; tentatively, D is TRBD2 (6 bases). There are 14 residues in the CDR3. V was trimmed by 0 bases and J by 10 bases, leaving 13 bases between them. CDR1 is LNHNV, CDR2 YYDKDF, per germline (reference sequence).

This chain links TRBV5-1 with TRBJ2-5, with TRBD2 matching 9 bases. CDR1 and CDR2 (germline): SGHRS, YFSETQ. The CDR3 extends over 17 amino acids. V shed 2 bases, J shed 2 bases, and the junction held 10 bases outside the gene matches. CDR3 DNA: TGCGCCAGCAGCTTAATGGGGGCGGGGGGGCCTCAAGAGACCCAGTACTTC. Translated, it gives CASSLMGAGGPQETQYF.